This TCR beta chain came from a study of cytotoxic CD8 clonotypes in ibrutinib-treated CLL. Findings of the study overall: Pretreatment clonality was elevated relative to age-matched healthy donors and paralleled circulating CD8+ T-cell counts.

The assay was immunoSEQ multiplex PCR, and TCRdb's table has in-frame clones only and misses some. The repertoire holds about 130,000 clones, with roughly three quarters as singletons. Comments on this clone: What it binds is unknown.

V lost 2 bases, J lost 5 bases, and 6 bases lay in between. Germline loops: CDR1 ENHRY, CDR2 SYGVKD. CDR3 length: 13 residues. Sequencing was performed on PBMCs, taken after 12 months of ibrutinib treatment. This TCR came from a human donor with chronic lymphocytic leukemia. The chain combines TRBV10-3 with TRBJ1-4, with D unclear. CDR3 residues: CAISETWNEKLFF. In DNA form, the CDR3 reads TGTGCCATCAGTGAGACATGGAATGAAAAACTGTTTTTT.